This T cell receptor (beta chain) was identified during a study of regulatory T cells in long-lasting Graves disease. This clonotype showed up many times. Time point in this sample: newly diagnosed GD, antithyroid drugs for less than 3 months. Scientists built the TCR library using RNA that was extracted from PBMCs. The CDR3 loop spans 14 amino acids. The germline V and J ends were trimmed by 3 bases and 7 bases, with 13 bases remaining between them. CDR1 and CDR2 (germline): SGHTA, FQGNSA. CDR3-region Arm-PCR and iRepertoire HTBI primers produced the TCR beta libraries. MiXCR was run by TCRdb on the multiplex PCR reads, yielding one entry per CDR3 protein. The sample lists approximately 250,000 distinct CDR3 sequences, around 20% occurring once.

The sample here was peripheral blood mononuclear cells (PBMCs), taken at new diagnosis, from a patient treated with antithyroid drugs. The gene calls are TRBV7-2 and TRBJ2-1, with D perhaps matching TRBD2 (7 bases). This TCR was recovered from a female donor with Graves disease. The CDR3 nucleotides are TGTGCCAGCAGCTTTGGAGGGGGGGGGAATGAGCAGTTCTTC. Residues: CASSFGGGGNEQFF.